This TCR beta chain was recovered during a study of cytomegalovirus exposure and HLA in healthy donors. PCR used 60 Vbeta primers and 13 Jbeta primers. TCRdb's copy holds only in-frame clones and misses some; the assay was immunoSEQ multiplex PCR. The data contain approximately 150,000 clones, 68% of them singletons. Donors counted as nominally healthy when sampled, yet unrecorded immune exposures were likely. V was cut by 5 bases and J by 0 bases, with 11 bases left in between. CDR1 and CDR2 (germline): SGHTA, FQGNSA. The CDR3 has 15 amino acids. Sequencing was carried out using PBMCs. The chain combines TRBV7-2 with TRBJ2-1, with D perhaps TRBD2 (6 bases). The TCR originated in a man aged 50 to 59 in good health and CMV-seronegative. Here the CDR3 reads CASSPGRGSYNEQFF. CDR3 nucleotides: TGTGCCAGCAGCCCCGGGCGGGGCTCCTACAATGAGCAGTTCTTC.